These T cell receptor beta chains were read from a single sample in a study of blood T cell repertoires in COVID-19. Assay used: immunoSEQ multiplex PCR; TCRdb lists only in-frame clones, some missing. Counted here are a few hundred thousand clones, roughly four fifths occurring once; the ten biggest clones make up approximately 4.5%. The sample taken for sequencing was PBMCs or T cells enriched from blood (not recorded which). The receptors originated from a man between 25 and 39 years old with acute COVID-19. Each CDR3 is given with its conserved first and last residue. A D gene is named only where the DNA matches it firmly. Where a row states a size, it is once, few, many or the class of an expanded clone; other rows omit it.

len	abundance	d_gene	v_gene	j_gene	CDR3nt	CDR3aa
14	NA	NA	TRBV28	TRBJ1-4	TGTGCCAGCGCGATCTTAGCAACTAATGAAAAACTGTTTTTT	CASAILATNEKLFF
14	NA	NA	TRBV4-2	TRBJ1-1	TGTGCCAGCAGCCCCGGGCTGGGGGGCACTGAAGCTTTCTTT	CASSPGLGGTEAFF
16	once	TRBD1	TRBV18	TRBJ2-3	TGTGCCAGCTCGCTAGAAGGACAGGGGATTACAGATACGCAGTATTTT	CASSLEGQGITDTQYF
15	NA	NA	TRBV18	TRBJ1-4	TGTGCCAGCTCACGCTCCGGGACAAAAGGGGAAAAACTGTTTTTT	CASSRSGTKGEKLFF
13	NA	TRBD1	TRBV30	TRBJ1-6	TGTGCCTGGAGGGACAGGTATAATTCACCCCTCCACTTT	CAWRDRYNSPLHF
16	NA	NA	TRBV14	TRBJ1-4	TGTGCCAGCAGCCAAGAAGGACAGCCTTCTATTGAAAAACTGTTTTTT	CASSQEGQPSIEKLFF
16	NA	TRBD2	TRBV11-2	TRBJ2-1	TGTGCCAGCAGCGAACGTGTGCGGGAGGTATTGAATGAGCAGTTCTTC	CASSERVREVLNEQFF
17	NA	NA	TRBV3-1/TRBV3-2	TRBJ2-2	TGTGCCAGCGCTGGAGGGGGCCTCCACGTTCAGTCCGGGGAGCTGTTTTTT	CASAGGGLHVQSGELFF
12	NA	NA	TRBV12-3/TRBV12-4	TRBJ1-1	TGTGCCAGCAGTTTTAAAAACACTGAAGCTTTCTTT	CASSFKNTEAFF
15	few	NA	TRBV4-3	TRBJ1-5	TGCGCCAGCAGCCAAGAGGGCAGGGCAGATCAGCCCCAGCATTTT	CASSQEGRADQPQHF
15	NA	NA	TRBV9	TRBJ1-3	TGTGCCAGCAGCACCGACGGGACACCTGGAAACACCATATATTTT	CASSTDGTPGNTIYF
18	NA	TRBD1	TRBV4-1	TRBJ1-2	TGCGCCAGCAGCCACTCCGGATCGGGACAGGGGGTTTTGGATGGCTACACCTTC	CASSHSGSGQGVLDGYTF
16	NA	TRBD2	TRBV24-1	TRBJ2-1	TGTGCCACCAGTGATCTCTCGACTAGCACGAAGGATGAGCAGTTCTTC	CATSDLSTSTKDEQFF
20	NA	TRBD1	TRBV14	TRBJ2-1	TGTGCCAGCAGCCCCTCGGACAGGGGAGGGCAGAGGGCATCTTACAATGAGCAGTTCTTC	CASSPSDRGGQRASYNEQFF
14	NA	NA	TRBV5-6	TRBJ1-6	TGTGCCAGCAACCCGCGTGGGGGAGGATCACCCCTCCACTTT	CASNPRGGGSPLHF
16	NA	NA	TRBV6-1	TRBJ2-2	TGTGCCAGCAGTGGAGTCCGTTTCGCGAACACCGGGGAGCTGTTTTTT	CASSGVRFANTGELFF
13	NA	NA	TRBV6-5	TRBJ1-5	TGTGCCAGCACCAAACAGAGCAATCAGCCCCAGCATTTT	CASTKQSNQPQHF
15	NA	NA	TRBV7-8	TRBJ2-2	TGTGCCAGCAGCTTACAGGGGTCTCTCACCGGGGAGCTGTTTTTT	CASSLQGSLTGELFF
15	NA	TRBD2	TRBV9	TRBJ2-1	TGTGCCAGCAGCGTGGCACTAGCGGCTAACAATGAGCAGTTCTTC	CASSVALAANNEQFF
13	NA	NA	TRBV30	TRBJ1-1	TGTGCCTGGAGCGGGTACCCGAACACTGAAGCTTTCTTT	CAWSGYPNTEAFF
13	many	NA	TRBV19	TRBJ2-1	TGTGCCAGTAGTATATCGGGGTACAATGAGCAGTTCTTC	CASSISGYNEQFF
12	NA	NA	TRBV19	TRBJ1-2	TGTGCCAGTATTTCCAGGGCCGGTGGCTACACCTTC	CASISRAGGYTF
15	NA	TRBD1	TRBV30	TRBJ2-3	TGTGCCTGGAGTTTCTCGGGACAGATCACAGATACGCAGTATTTT	CAWSFSGQITDTQYF
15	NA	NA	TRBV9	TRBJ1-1	TGTGCCAGCAGCGTAATGATGTCGGGACAAGGTGAAGCTTTCTTT	CASSVMMSGQGEAFF
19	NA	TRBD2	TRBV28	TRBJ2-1	TGTGCCAGCAGTTTACCTCTCGGACTAGCGGGAGAACAGTACAATGAGCAGTTCTTC	CASSLPLGLAGEQYNEQFF
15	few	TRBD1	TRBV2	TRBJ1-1	TGTGCCAGCAGTAAGTCAGGACAGGGGTTCACTGAAGCTTTCTTT	CASSKSGQGFTEAFF
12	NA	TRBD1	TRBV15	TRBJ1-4	TGTGCCACCAGACAGGGGGGAGAAAAACTGTTTTTT	CATRQGGEKLFF
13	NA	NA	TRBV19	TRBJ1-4	TGTGCCAGTAGAAAGGCCAGTCGCGGCGAACTGTTTTTT	CASRKASRGELFF
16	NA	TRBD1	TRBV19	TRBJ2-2	TGTGCCAGTAGTATACCGACAGGGGGCGGCACCGGGGAGCTGTTTTTT	CASSIPTGGGTGELFF
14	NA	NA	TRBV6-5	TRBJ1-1	TGTGCCAGCAGTTACGGGGACTTGAACACTGAAGCTTTCTTT	CASSYGDLNTEAFF
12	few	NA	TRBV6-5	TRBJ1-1	TGTGCCAGCAGGGAGATGGACACTGAAGCTTTCTTT	CASREMDTEAFF
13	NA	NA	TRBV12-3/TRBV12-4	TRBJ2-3	TGTGCCAGCAGTTCCCGTTTTCCTTATACGCAGTATTTT	CASSSRFPYTQYF
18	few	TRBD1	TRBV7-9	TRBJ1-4	TGTGCCAGCAGTCCAAACTCAGGGGGTTTCGACTCCGGGGAAAAACTGTTTTTT	CASSPNSGGFDSGEKLFF
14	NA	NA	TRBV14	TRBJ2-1	TGTGCCAGCAGCCATGGTGGGCTTTTAACTGAGCAGTTCTTC	CASSHGGLLTEQFF
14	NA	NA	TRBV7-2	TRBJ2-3	TGTGCCAGCAGCCCCGGGTTAGCTTTTGATACGCAGTATTTT	CASSPGLAFDTQYF
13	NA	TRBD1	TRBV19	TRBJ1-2	TGTGCCAGTAGTAGCAACAGGGGGCAGGGCTACACCTTC	CASSSNRGQGYTF
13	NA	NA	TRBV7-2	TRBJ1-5	TGTGCCAGCAGCTTACAGGATGTCTGGCCCCAGCATTTT	CASSLQDVWPQHF
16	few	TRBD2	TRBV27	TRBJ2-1	TGTGCCAGCAGTCCACTGGGACTAGCGGGAGAAAATGAGCAGTTCTTC	CASSPLGLAGENEQFF
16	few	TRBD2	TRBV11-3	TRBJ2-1	TGTGCCAGCAGCCCGTGGGGTAGCGGGAGTAAGTATGAGCAGTTCTTC	CASSPWGSGSKYEQFF
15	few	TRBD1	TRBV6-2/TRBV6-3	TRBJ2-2	TGTGCCAGCAGCGGACAGGGGGCGCGGGTCGGGGAGCTGTTTTTT	CASSGQGARVGELFF
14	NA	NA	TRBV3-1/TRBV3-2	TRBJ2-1	TGTGCCAGCAGCCTCGGAACCGGGACGGGGGTTCTGTTCTTC	CASSLGTGTGVLFF
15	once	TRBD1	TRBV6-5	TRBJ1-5	TGTGCCAGCACTCCTAGGGGGCAGGGCACCTTCCCCCAGCATTTT	CASTPRGQGTFPQHF
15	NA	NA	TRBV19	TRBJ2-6	TGTGCCAGTGGGATTACAGGGTACGGGGCCAACGTCCTGACTTTC	CASGITGYGANVLTF
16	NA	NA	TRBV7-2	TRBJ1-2	TGTGCCAGCAGCTTAGATCAGGGCAGATCTAACTATGGCTACACCTTC	CASSLDQGRSNYGYTF
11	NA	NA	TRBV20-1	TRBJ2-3	TGCAGTGCCAGAGGGGGGACAAAGCAGTATTTT	CSARGGTKQYF
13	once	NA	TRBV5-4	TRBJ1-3	TGTGCCAGCAGCTTGGATGGGGGCTACACCATATATTTT	CASSLDGGYTIYF